Detailed here is one T cell receptor (beta chain). Its cognate antigen is unknown. A much larger clone lies one base from this, so it may be a read error. The source of the sample is a study of regulatory T cells in long-lasting Graves disease. Study-wide context: Newly diagnosed Graves' patients had under 3 months of antithyroid drugs. Study-wide points: Reduced TCR diversity was observed in persistent Graves' patients versus newly diagnosed patients.

Arm-PCR of CDR3 regions and iRepertoire HTBI primers were the basis on which TCR beta libraries were built. TCRdb used MiXCR to reprocess the multiplex PCR reads, holding one entry per CDR3 protein. Among about 540,000 distinct CDR3 sequences, less than 15% were seen once, and the ten largest hold about 10%. Germline loops: CDR1 MNHEY, CDR2 SVGEGT. This CDR3 is built from 14 residues. Deletions cut 6 bases from V and 8 bases from J, with 19 bases between. Time point denoted: newly diagnosed GD, antithyroid drugs for less than 3 months. RNA from PBMCs was the source of the TCR library. These same data were also listed under a study on T cells in Graves' hyperthyroidism and ophthalmopathy. That source reports: Uncontrolled infection, other autoimmune disease, pregnancy or lactation excluded patients. The HTBI primer set drove a first-round RT-PCR of the TCR CDR3.

This receptor was obtained from a man aged 25-45 years with Graves disease. The V call is TRBV6-2 or TRBV6-3, the J call TRBJ1-2; a possible D gene is TRBD1 (6 bases). Sequencing used peripheral blood mononuclear cells (PBMCs), obtained at new diagnosis, from a patient treated with antithyroid drugs. This chain's CDR3 is CASRDGRGARGYTF. CDR3 nucleotide sequence: TGTGCCAGCAGGGACGGACGGGGGGCGAGAGGCTACACCTTC.